This T cell receptor (beta chain) was documented in a study of blood T cell repertoires in COVID-19. As for the study in general: COVID-19 samples from acute and convalescent phases originated in the United States, Italy and Spain.

The CDR3 is 17 residues long. V trimming: 4 bases; J trimming: 0 bases; junction bases outside the gene matches: 8. Germline V gene lookup returns CDR1 PRHDT and CDR2 FYEKMQ (reference sequence). Original handling: From reference gene primer amplification, estimates of nucleated cell counts were derived. TCRdb's copy holds only in-frame clones and misses some; the assay was immunoSEQ multiplex PCR. For V, J and clone size, that table is used; D and trimming come from the DNA. The sample lists about 100,000 clones, almost 85% occurring once. The source of this sequence is a man aged 40-50 years with active or convalescent COVID-19. This chain joins TRBV13 and TRBJ2-7; TRBD2 agrees at 11 bases. Sequencing was carried out using peripheral blood. The CDR3 region has the DNA TGTGCCAGCAGCTCCCGGATGACTAGCGGGGCCTCCTACGAGCAGTACTTC. This gives the protein CASSSRMTSGASYEQYF.